This section outlines one T cell receptor beta chain sequence together with its context. Its antigen is undetermined. An end of the junction differs from the germline gene, which may be a read error. This sample was included in a study of T cells after yellow fever vaccination. Study outcomes and limitations: When the response was secondary, it was weaker but reached its peak faster, day 5 versus 15. Reappearing after the booster were most of the clones from primary vaccination (roughly 96% CD4, about 88% CD8).

TCRdb recomputed calls from the 5' RACE reads with MiXCR, one row per CDR3 protein. The sample includes about 310,000 distinct CDR3 sequences, approximately 3.9% of them seen just once. The CDR3 extends over 14 amino acids. Germline lookup yields CDR1 MGHRA and CDR2 YSYEKL. This clonotype originated in a man between 18 and 29 years old who received the YFV17D yellow fever vaccine. The genes are TRBV4-1 and TRBJ2-5; D gene uncertain. The material was PBMCs, obtained on the day of the yellow fever booster vaccination. As DNA, the CDR3 is TGCGCCAGCAACCAAGATAACGGCGAAGAGACCCAGTACTTC. Translating it yields CASNQDNGEETQYF.